The clone carrying this T cell receptor beta chain was counted between two and nine times. In the authors' workflow: Estimation of nucleated cell counts relied on the amplification of reference gene primers. Sequencing was performed with immunoSEQ multiplex PCR; in TCRdb, only in-frame clones are kept and a portion is missing. V and J calls and clone size are those listed in that table; D and trimming were worked out from the DNA. The sample has 350,000 to 450,000 clones; about 90% are singletons. This record comes from a study of blood T cell repertoires in COVID-19. Study in general: Recovery meant two consecutive negative NP/OP PCR tests, professional clearance, or resolved symptoms. Specimens from acute and convalescent COVID-19 originated in the United States, Italy and Spain.

In terms of age and location, participants ranged from roughly 18 to 100 years and lived in 24 US areas. CDR3 length: 12 amino acids. V lost 0 bases and J lost 3, with 3 bases in between. Per the germline V gene, CDR1 is KGHSY and CDR2 is FQNENV. The rearrangement joins TRBV16 to TRBJ2-7; D unclear. The specimen sequenced was PBMCs or T cells enriched from blood (not recorded which). The sequence was obtained from a middle-aged man in a cohort exposed to, infected with or recovered from COVID-19 (not recorded which). This CDR3 reads CASSQSIYEQYF. CDR3 nucleotides: TGTGCCAGCAGCCAATCCATCTACGAGCAGTACTTC.